The rows below give T cell receptor beta chains drawn from one sample of a study of blood T cells in healthy people across ages. TCRdb re-derived calls from the 5' RACE reads in MiXCR, one entry per CDR3 protein. The sample lists about 930,000 distinct CDR3 sequences; almost 30% were seen once. This sample was also put to use in a study of T cells of mothers and their children.

Material: blood. The receptor set was obtained from a woman in her forties in good health. CDR3s include the opening cysteine and the closing phenylalanine or tryptophan. Fields, in order: D gene, clone size, J gene, V gene, CDR3 DNA, CDR3 protein. The D gene is left open where the match is weak. The size of a clone is reported for some rows only, either as once, few or many, or as a class for expanded clones.

>-|-|TRBJ2-6|TRBV6-1
TGTGCCAGCAGAGCGGCGGGGGCCAACGTCCTGACTTTC
CASRAAGANVLTF
>TRBD2|few|TRBJ2-3|TRBV6-6
TGTGCCAGCAGCGGGACTAGCGGGACCTTCACAGATACGCAGTATTTT
CASSGTSGTFTDTQYF
>TRBD1|-|TRBJ2-3|TRBV5-1
TGCGCCAGCAGCACGGGACAGGAGCTTTACTCTAGCACAGATACGCAGTATTTT
CASSTGQELYSSTDTQYF
>-|-|TRBJ1-2|TRBV2
TGTGCCAGCAGTGAACGCTTGATCCTGGTTGGGCACCAAAATAACTATGGCTACACCTTC
CASSERLILVGHQNNYGYTF
>-|once|TRBJ1-1|TRBV3-1
TGTGCCAGCAGCTCCCCGGGAGATTTGAACACTGAAGCTTTCTTT
CASSSPGDLNTEAFF
>TRBD1|-|TRBJ2-2|TRBV12-3/TRBV12-4
TGTGCCAGCAGCCCGCTCGGCCACAGGGGGCGGGTAGGCACCGGGGAGCTGTTTTTT
CASSPLGHRGRVGTGELFF
>-|-|TRBJ2-5|TRBV14
TGTGCCAGCAGCCGCACCAACATGCAAGAGACCCAGTACTTC
CASSRTNMQETQYF
>-|-|TRBJ2-7|TRBV6-2/TRBV6-3
TGTGCCAGCAGTTACACCCAGGGACGGCACGAGCAGTACTTC
CASSYTQGRHEQYF
>TRBD1|-|TRBJ1-1|TRBV20-1
TGCAGGGTCTCACAGGGGTGGGGTAGCACTGAAGCTTTCTTT
CRVSQGWGSTEAFF
>TRBD2|-|TRBJ2-1|TRBV5-1
TGCGCCAGCAGCTTTCCGGGACTAGGGGGTGATGGGCAGTTCTTC
CASSFPGLGGDGQFF
>TRBD1|-|TRBJ1-5|TRBV15
TGTGCCACCAGCAGATCCCCCGGGACAGGGTATAGCAATCAGCCCCAGCATTTT
CATSRSPGTGYSNQPQHF
>-|-|TRBJ2-5|TRBV7-9
TGTGCCAGCAGCTTTTTGAAAGAGACCCAGTACTTC
CASSFLKETQYF
>-|many|TRBJ2-1|TRBV29-1
TGCAGCGTACTGGGGGCCGGTGAGCAGTTCTTC
CSVLGAGEQFF
>-|many|TRBJ2-1|TRBV5-1
TGCGCCAGCAGCTTGGTCGGGGATAGCTACAATGAGCAGTTCTTC
CASSLVGDSYNEQFF
>-|many|TRBJ1-2|TRBV20-1
TGCAGTGCCCCCGGGGGGCGAGGGGGCTACACCTTC
CSAPGGRGGYTF
>TRBD2|-|TRBJ2-1|TRBV15
TGTGCCACCAGCAAGCGGGGGTATTACAATGAGCAGTTCTTC
CATSKRGYYNEQFF
>-|few|TRBJ2-5|TRBV3-1
TGTGCCAGCAGCCAATCCTCCGCTTTAGGGGAGACCCAGTACTTC
CASSQSSALGETQYF
>-|-|TRBJ1-5|TRBV6-2/TRBV6-3
TGTGCCAGCACCCGGGGGCCCCGGGTCAGCAATCAGCCCCAGCATTTT
CASTRGPRVSNQPQHF
>TRBD1|-|TRBJ1-5|TRBV5-5
TGTGCCAGCAGCCTTAGCAGAGGGGGCGGTCAGCCCCAGCATTTT
CASSLSRGGGQPQHF
>TRBD2|-|TRBJ2-1|TRBV14
TGTGCCAGCAGCCAAGGGACCTGGGGGGGTGAGCAGTTCTTC
CASSQGTWGGEQFF
>-|few|TRBJ1-1|TRBV5-6
TGTGCCAGCAGCTTGGGAGGGGAGCTGTGGGAAGCTTTCTTT
CASSLGGELWEAFF
>TRBD1|-|TRBJ1-5|TRBV27
TGTGCCAGCAGGCACGTGACAGGGAATCAGCCCCAGCATTTT
CASRHVTGNQPQHF
>-|-|TRBJ2-1|TRBV18
TGTGCCAGCTCACAGGGACGGGACAATGAGCAGTTCTTC
CASSQGRDNEQFF
>TRBD2|-|TRBJ2-3|TRBV4-2
TGTGCCAGCAGCCAATCCCCGGGGCGGGGGACAGATACGCAGTATTTT
CASSQSPGRGTDTQYF
>-|-|TRBJ1-1|TRBV12-3/TRBV12-4
TGTGCCAGCAGTTTTGTACGGATGAACACTGAAGCTTTCTTT
CASSFVRMNTEAFF
>-|-|TRBJ2-5|TRBV5-1
TGCGCCAGCAGCTCCGGGACTCAGAAAGAGACCCAGTACTTC
CASSSGTQKETQYF
>-|-|TRBJ1-5|TRBV18
TGTGCCAGCTCACCCCAGGGCAGGGGCAATCAGCCCCAGCATTTT
CASSPQGRGNQPQHF
>TRBD1|-|TRBJ1-2|TRBV11-2
TGTGCCAGCAGCGTGGACAGGGGGCGTGGCTACACCTTC
CASSVDRGRGYTF
>TRBD2|-|TRBJ2-5|TRBV7-6
TGTGCCAGCAACCCCCACCCCAGCGGGGGGGTCCAAGAGACCCAGTACTTC
CASNPHPSGGVQETQYF
>TRBD2|-|TRBJ2-1|TRBV5-1
TGCGCCAGCAGCTCCGGACTAGCGGGGAGGGGCGAGCAGTTCTTC
CASSSGLAGRGEQFF
>TRBD2|-|TRBJ2-3|TRBV20-1
TGCAGCATACTTTTTGGGGGGGGAACAGATACGCAGTATTTT
CSILFGGGTDTQYF
>TRBD1|-|TRBJ1-2|TRBV14
TGTGCCAGCGGCCCTGGACAGGGGCCCTCCTATGGCTACACCTTC
CASGPGQGPSYGYTF
>-|few|TRBJ1-1|TRBV20-1
TGCAGTGCTAGTACGTGGAGCGGTGGCACTGAAGCTTTCTTT
CSASTWSGGTEAFF
>TRBD1|-|TRBJ1-4|TRBV3-1
TGTGCCAGCAGCCAGGGACAGCTTGGTAATGAAAAGCTGTTTTTT
CASSQGQLGNEKLFF
>TRBD1|-|TRBJ2-7|TRBV9
TGTGCCAGCAGCGCGTTAGACAGGGGGCGAGACGAGCAGTACTTC
CASSALDRGRDEQYF
>-|many|TRBJ2-7|TRBV6-6
TGTGCCAGCAGCCAATCCGGGACATTCTCCTACGAGCAGTACTTC
CASSQSGTFSYEQYF
>TRBD1|-|TRBJ1-4|TRBV6-6
TGTGCCAGCAGGGGGACAGGGACCGAAAAACTGTTTTTT
CASRGTGTEKLFF
>-|few|TRBJ2-3|TRBV7-2
TGTGCCAGCAGCTTAGGGAGAGGGGGAGGTAGCACAGATACGCAGTATTTT
CASSLGRGGGSTDTQYF
>TRBD1|-|TRBJ2-7|TRBV28
TGTGCCAGCTTCCGGGACAGGGCGCACGAGCAGTACTTC
CASFRDRAHEQYF
>TRBD1|-|TRBJ1-5|TRBV7-8
TGTGCCAGCAGCTCGGGACAGGGGGGGGGGAGCAATCAGCCCCAGCATTTT
CASSSGQGGGSNQPQHF
>-|many|TRBJ2-7|TRBV4-3
TGCGCCAGCAGCCAAGAGCTCCCCCCTGGGAACGAGCAGTACTTC
CASSQELPPGNEQYF
>-|-|TRBJ2-7|TRBV24-1
TGTGCCACCAGTGATTTGCCTAAACGGGGTCGGTCCTACAATGAGCAGTACTTC
CATSDLPKRGRSYNEQYF
>-|-|TRBJ1-6|TRBV4-1
TGCGCCAGCAGCCAAGATTATCCACCCCTCCACTTT
CASSQDYPPLHF
>-|-|TRBJ2-1|TRBV2
TGTGCCAGCAGGATTCGGGACACCAATGAGCAGTTCTTC
CASRIRDTNEQFF
>TRBD2|-|TRBJ2-1|TRBV12-3/TRBV12-4
TGTGCCAGCAGTAAAAAAGAGCGGGGGCCCTGGTTCTTC
CASSKKERGPWFF
>-|few|TRBJ1-5|TRBV4-3
TGCGCCAGCAGCCAAGTTCAGGGTCAGCCCCAGCATTTT
CASSQVQGQPQHF
>-|-|TRBJ1-2|TRBV12-3/TRBV12-4
TGTGCCAGCACCGCTAATTTCGGGAACTATGGCTACACCTTC
CASTANFGNYGYTF
>-|few|TRBJ1-6|TRBV12-3/TRBV12-4
TGTGCCAGCAGTTTAAGGGGCGTGGGGTATAATTCACCCCTCCACTTT
CASSLRGVGYNSPLHF
>TRBD1|-|TRBJ2-7|TRBV12-3/TRBV12-4
TGTGCCAGCCGTGGGCCCCGGACAGGGCCCGAGCAGTACTTC
CASRGPRTGPEQYF
>-|-|TRBJ2-1|TRBV20-1
TGCAGTGCTAGAGATAAGCCTCCCAATGAGCAGTTCTTC
CSARDKPPNEQFF
>-|-|TRBJ1-2|TRBV28
TGTGCCAGCAGTCCCGACCGCTATGGCTACACCTTC
CASSPDRYGYTF
>-|-|TRBJ1-1|TRBV3-1
TGTGCCAGCAGCCAAAACAGGGACGGCCAGGCTTTCTTT
CASSQNRDGQAFF
>-|-|TRBJ1-6|TRBV27
TGTGCCAGCAGTTTTGGTGCATTGGGAAATTCACCCCTCCACTTT
CASSFGALGNSPLHF
>TRBD2|many|TRBJ2-5|TRBV4-3
TGCGCCAGCAGCCAAGGTCGGAGCGGGGCGGTTCAAGAGACCCAGTACTTC
CASSQGRSGAVQETQYF